The 8 T cell receptor beta chains in this list originate from one sample, sequenced in a study of blood T cell repertoires in COVID-19. The table came from immunoSEQ multiplex PCR; TCRdb's copy has only in-frame clones and leaves some out. Here the sample spans approximately 210,000 clones, under 85% being singletons. The sample was peripheral blood. These receptor sequences come from an elderly woman with COVID-19, enrolled during active disease.

This chain links TRBV27 with TRBJ2-5; a possible D gene is TRBD1 (5 bases). This CDR3 has 15 residues. The germline V gene encodes CDR1 MNHEY and CDR2 SMNVEV (reference sequence). The ends were cut back, 7 bases at V and 5 bases at J, with 20 bases in the middle. The CDR3 region has the DNA TGTGCCAGCACCCCTTCATGGGGCCTTACGGAGACCCAGTACTTC. The encoded protein is CASTPSWGLTETQYF.

The chain employs TRBV12-5 and TRBJ2-1; D possibly corresponds to TRBD1 (5 bases). V lost 3 bases, J lost 0 bases, and 12 bases lay in between. The germline V gene has CDR1 LGHNT and CDR2 FRNRAP. This CDR3 contains 16 residues. The CDR3 is CASGFSRRASYNEQFF. The CDR3 DNA is TGTGCTAGTGGTTTTAGTCGCAGGGCCTCCTACAATGAGCAGTTCTTC.

The chain combines TRBV5-1 with TRBJ1-2, with unresolved D. Germline assignment: CDR1 SGHRS and CDR2 YFSETQ. The V end was cut by 0 bases, the J end by 5 bases, with 11 bases between. The CDR3 is made up of 14 amino acids. The CDR3 DNA is TGCGCCAGCAGCTTGGACGGAGGACGGTATGGCTACACCTTC. Translation gives CASSLDGGRYGYTF.

V gene TRBV2 combines with J gene TRBJ1-1; D remains ambiguous. Germline V gene data show CDR1 as SNHLY and CDR2 as FYNNEI. V was shortened by 6 bases and J by 4 bases, with 12 bases between the two germline ends. There are 13 residues in the CDR3. The DNA for the CDR3 is TGTGCCAGCAGGCAATTTTCGGGCACTGAAGCTTTCTTT. Protein: CASRQFSGTEAFF.

This chain uses TRBV5-5 with TRBJ2-3; 9 positions agree with TRBD1. Germline trimming cut 2 bases from V and 3 bases from J; bases unmatched to any gene: 7. Per germline, CDR1 SGHKS and CDR2 YYEKEE (reference sequence). There are 16 residues in the CDR3. CDR3 in DNA: TGTGCCAGCAGCTTCACCTACGGGACAGGGACAGATACGCAGTATTTT. Translation: CASSFTYGTGTDTQYF.

The rearrangement joins TRBV2 to TRBJ1-2, with TRBD1 matching 11 bases. V gave up 5 bases and J gave up 6 bases; unmatched junction bases: 8. The CDR3 loop spans 15 amino acids. CDR1 is SNHLY and CDR2 is FYNNEI in the germline V gene. This chain's CDR3 is CASSSWTGGAHGYTF. The CDR3 DNA reads as TGTGCCAGCAGTAGCTGGACAGGGGGCGCCCATGGCTACACCTTC.

The chain carries TRBV5-1 and TRBJ1-3; TRBD1 aligns across 8 bases. The CDR3 length is 14 residues. J was trimmed by 7 bases and V by 4 bases; bases with no gene match: 7. Germline V gene data show CDR1 as SGHRS and CDR2 as YFSETQ. CDR3 in amino acids: CASSPGQGPNTIYF. The CDR3 region has the DNA TGCGCCAGCAGCCCCGGACAGGGCCCGAACACCATATATTTT.

The V gene is TRBV5-4, the J gene TRBJ2-7; possible D gene TRBD2, 5 bases. There are 13 residues in the CDR3. Trimming shortened V by 4 bases and J by 2 bases, and 10 bases separated the two germline ends. Germline V gene sequence: CDR1 SGHNT, CDR2 YYREEE (reference sequence). CDR3: CASSLNGAYEQYF. The CDR3 coding sequence is TGTGCCAGCAGCCTCAACGGGGCCTACGAGCAGTACTTC.